These 6 T cell receptor beta chains share one sample of origin, sequenced in a study of blood T cells in healthy people across ages (dated by TCRdb to between 2014 and 2017). The library was obtained by 5' RACE. TCRdb names Illumina HiSeq 2500 as the instrument used. The second PCR ran for roughly 7 to 11 cycles and used a J-beta primer mix along with a sample-barcoded 5' primer. TCRdb ran its own pipeline on the public reads, namely fastp trimming at Q25 and MiXCR clone calling, and kept in-frame beta chains. When rows share a CDR3 protein, they turn into one entry using the most common DNA and genes. The sample table holds about 1.8 million distinct CDR3 sequences, of which about 50% were seen once. The biggest ten clones account for 2.1% of the sample. Sequencing was carried out using blood. The receptors here all came from a middle-aged woman in good health.

As DNA, the CDR3 is TGTGCCAGCAGCCAAGATGTCAGGACGCAAAGCTACACCTTC. Protein product: CASSQDVRTQSYTF. The V and J genes are TRBV3-1 and TRBJ1-2, with D uncertain. The V gene lost 0 bases and the J gene lost 9 bases, with 14 bases spanning the gap. The germline CDR1 and CDR2 sequences are LGHDT and YNNKEL (reference sequence). The CDR3 consists of 14 residues.

The V gene is TRBV20-1, the J gene TRBJ2-5, with TRBD2 identical over 9 bases. Per the germline V gene, CDR1 is DFQATT and CDR2 is SNEGSKA (reference sequence). J was trimmed by 6 bases and V by 0 bases; bases with no gene match: 8. CDR3 length equals 15 residues. This CDR3 is CSARDLAGGQKTQYF. The CDR3 DNA reads TGCAGTGCTAGAGATCTCGCGGGGGGGCAAAAGACCCAGTACTTC.

V and J are TRBV2 and TRBJ2-3; 12 bases match TRBD1. The CDR3 length is 18 residues. The germline gives CDR1 SNHLY, CDR2 FYNNEI. Trimming took 5 bases from V and 2 from J; bases not matched to a gene: 11. CDR3 residues: CASSLSGTGGLATDTQYF. The DNA of the CDR3 is TGTGCCAGCAGTTTATCCGGGACAGGGGGCCTTGCCACAGATACGCAGTATTTT.

Here the CDR3 DNA reads TGTGCCAGCAGTAGTGACAGGGGAAGACAGAACACTGAAGCTTTCTTT. It encodes CASSSDRGRQNTEAFF. The chain carries TRBV12-3 or TRBV12-4 and TRBJ1-1; 8 bases match TRBD1. The CDR3 is 16 residues long. The V and J ends lost 5 bases and 1 base, in that order; junction bases with no gene match: 9.

This clonotype was picked up a small number of times. DNA for the CDR3: TGTGCCAGCAGTTTTATCGGGACTAGCGGGGGGCTCCCCCCAGGGACCCAGTACTTC. It encodes CASSFIGTSGGLPPGTQYF. The chain couples TRBV28 to TRBJ2-5; 15 bases align to TRBD2. Germline V gene data show CDR1 as MDHEN and CDR2 as SYDVKM. The CDR3 spans 19 residues. The trim removed 3 bases at V and 7 bases at J, leaving 15 bases unmatched.

The chain joins TRBV5-6 to TRBJ2-7; D remains unclear. Germline values: CDR1 SGHDT, CDR2 YYEEEE. V was cut by 1 base and J by 1 base, with 9 bases left in between. The CDR3 spans 14 residues. CDR3 sequence (DNA): TGTGCCAGCAGCTTGACAGCAACGTCCTACGAGCAGTACTTC. Translating it yields CASSLTATSYEQYF.